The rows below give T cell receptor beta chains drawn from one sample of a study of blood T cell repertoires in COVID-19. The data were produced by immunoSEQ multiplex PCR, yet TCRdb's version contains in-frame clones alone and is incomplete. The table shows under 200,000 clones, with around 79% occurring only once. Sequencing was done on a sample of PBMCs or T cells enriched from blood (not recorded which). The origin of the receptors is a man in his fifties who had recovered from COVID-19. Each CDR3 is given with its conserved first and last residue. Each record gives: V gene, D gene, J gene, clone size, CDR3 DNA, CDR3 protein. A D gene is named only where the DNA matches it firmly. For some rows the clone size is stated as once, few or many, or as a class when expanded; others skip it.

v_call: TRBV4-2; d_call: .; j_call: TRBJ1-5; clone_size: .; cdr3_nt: TGTGCCAGCAGCCCCGACAGTTTGGGCGGCCAGCCCCAGCATTTT; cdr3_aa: CASSPDSLGGQPQHF
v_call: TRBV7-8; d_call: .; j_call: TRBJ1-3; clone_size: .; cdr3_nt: TGTGCCAGCAGCTTACAGGGAAGAAACACCATATATTTT; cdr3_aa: CASSLQGRNTIYF
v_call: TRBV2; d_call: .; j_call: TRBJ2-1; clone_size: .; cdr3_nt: TGTGCCAGCAGTGAAACTAGATCCTACAATGAGCAGTTCTTC; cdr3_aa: CASSETRSYNEQFF
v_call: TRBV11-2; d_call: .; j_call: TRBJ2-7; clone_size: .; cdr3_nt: TGTGCCAGCAGCCCCCAGGGGTTCGAGCAGTACTTC; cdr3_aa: CASSPQGFEQYF
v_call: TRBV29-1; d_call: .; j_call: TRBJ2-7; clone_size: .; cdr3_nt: TGCAGCGCCGGTTGGAGGGGAGGTACCTACGAGCAGTACTTC; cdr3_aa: CSAGWRGGTYEQYF
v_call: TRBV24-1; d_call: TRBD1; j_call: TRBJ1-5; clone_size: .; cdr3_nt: TGTGCCACCAGTGATACCGACAGGGGAGGACAGCCCCAGCATTTT; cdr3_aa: CATSDTDRGGQPQHF
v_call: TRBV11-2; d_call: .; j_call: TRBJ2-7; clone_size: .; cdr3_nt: TGTGCCAGCAGCTTAGATCGGACATTCTCCTACGAGCAGTACTTC; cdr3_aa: CASSLDRTFSYEQYF
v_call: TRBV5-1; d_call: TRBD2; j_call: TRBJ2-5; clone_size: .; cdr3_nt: TGCGCCAGCAGCTCCCCTAGCGGGCGGGAAGAGACCCAGTACTTC; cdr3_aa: CASSSPSGREETQYF
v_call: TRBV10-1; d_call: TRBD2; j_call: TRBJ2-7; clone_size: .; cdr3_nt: TGCGCCAGCAGTGAGTCGTCGGGACTAGCCCGCTACGAGCAGTACTTC; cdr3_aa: CASSESSGLARYEQYF
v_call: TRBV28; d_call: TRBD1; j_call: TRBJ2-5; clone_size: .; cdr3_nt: TGTGCCAGCAGTTTCTCAGGGGGGACCCAGTACTTC; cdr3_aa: CASSFSGGTQYF
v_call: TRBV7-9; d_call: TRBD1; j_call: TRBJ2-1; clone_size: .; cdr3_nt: TGTGCCAGCAGCCCCATTAGGAACCGACAGGGGCCCTACAATGAGCAGTTCTTC; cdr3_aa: CASSPIRNRQGPYNEQFF
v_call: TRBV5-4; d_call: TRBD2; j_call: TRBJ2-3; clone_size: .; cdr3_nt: TGTGCCAGCAGCCTCAAGACTAGCGGGGGGCCCACAGATACGCAGTATTTT; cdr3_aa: CASSLKTSGGPTDTQYF
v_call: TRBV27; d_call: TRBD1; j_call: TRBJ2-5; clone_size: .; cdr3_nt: TGTGCCAGCAGTCCAACCCGGGACAGGGGTTGGGAGACCCAGTACTTC; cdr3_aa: CASSPTRDRGWETQYF
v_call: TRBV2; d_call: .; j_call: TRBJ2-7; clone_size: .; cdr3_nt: TGTGCCAGTTTGCCGGGGGAGTCGGGAGAGCAGTACTTC; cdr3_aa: CASLPGESGEQYF
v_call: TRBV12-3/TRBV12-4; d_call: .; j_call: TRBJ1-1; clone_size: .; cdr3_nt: TGTGCCAGCAGTTTAGGTCAGAACACTGAAGCTTTCTTT; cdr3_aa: CASSLGQNTEAFF
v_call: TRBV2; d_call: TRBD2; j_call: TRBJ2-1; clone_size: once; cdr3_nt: TGTGCCAGCAGTGCTAGCGGGGGCAATGAGCAGTTCTTC; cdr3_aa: CASSASGGNEQFF
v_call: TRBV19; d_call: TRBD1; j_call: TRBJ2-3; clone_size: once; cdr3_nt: TGTGCCAGTAGTATCCGGACAGGGAAGGTGGGCACAGATACGCAGTATTTT; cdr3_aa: CASSIRTGKVGTDTQYF
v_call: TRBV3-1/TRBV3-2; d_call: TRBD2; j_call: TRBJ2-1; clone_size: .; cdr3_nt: TGTGCCAGCAGCGTTTCTACTAGCGGGAGCTTCAATGAGCAGTTCTTC; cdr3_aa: CASSVSTSGSFNEQFF
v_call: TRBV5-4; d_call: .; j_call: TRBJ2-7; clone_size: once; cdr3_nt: TGTGCCAGCAGCTTGGGGCTAGGCTACGAGCAGTACTTC; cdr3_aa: CASSLGLGYEQYF
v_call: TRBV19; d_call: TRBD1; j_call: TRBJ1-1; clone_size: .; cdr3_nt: TGTGCCAGTAGAAACAGGGGCGAAGCTTTCTTT; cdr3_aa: CASRNRGEAFF
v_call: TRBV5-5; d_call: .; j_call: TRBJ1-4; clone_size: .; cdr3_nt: TGTGCCAGCAGCTTGGAGGCTCAGGGATATGAAAAACTGTTTTTT; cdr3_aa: CASSLEAQGYEKLFF
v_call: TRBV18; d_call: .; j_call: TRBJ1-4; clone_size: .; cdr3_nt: TGTGCCAGCTCACCACCAGCGGAAACTAATGAAAAACTGTTTTTT; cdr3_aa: CASSPPAETNEKLFF
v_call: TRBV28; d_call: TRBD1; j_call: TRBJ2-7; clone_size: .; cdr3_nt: TGTGCCACCTCACCCGCGGGACAGGGTAACTACGAGCAGTACTTC; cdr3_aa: CATSPAGQGNYEQYF
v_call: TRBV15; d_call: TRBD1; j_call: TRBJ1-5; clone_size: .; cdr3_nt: TGTGCCACCAGCAGAGTCGGGACAGGCAATCAGCCCCAGCATTTT; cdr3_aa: CATSRVGTGNQPQHF
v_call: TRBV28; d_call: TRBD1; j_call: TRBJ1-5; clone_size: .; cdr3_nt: TGTGCCAGCAGTCTAACGACAGGGGCTGGGAATCAGCCCCAGCATTTT; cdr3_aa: CASSLTTGAGNQPQHF
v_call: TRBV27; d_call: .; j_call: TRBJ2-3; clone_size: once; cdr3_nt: TGTGCCAGCAGTTTAGCGGTAGCCGGTACGCAGTATTTT; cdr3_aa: CASSLAVAGTQYF
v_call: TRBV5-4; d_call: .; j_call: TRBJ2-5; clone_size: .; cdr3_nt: TGTGCCAGCAGCTTCGGGGGTCCGGACTATCAAGAGACCCAGTACTTC; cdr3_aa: CASSFGGPDYQETQYF
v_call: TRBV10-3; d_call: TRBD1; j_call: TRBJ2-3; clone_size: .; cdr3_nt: TGTGCCATCAGGAGGGACAGTGGGACGCAGTATTTT; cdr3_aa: CAIRRDSGTQYF
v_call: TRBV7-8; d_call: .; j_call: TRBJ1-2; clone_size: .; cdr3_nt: TGTGCCAGCAGCTTAGGACAGGAGTTCGGTGGCTACACCTTC; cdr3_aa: CASSLGQEFGGYTF
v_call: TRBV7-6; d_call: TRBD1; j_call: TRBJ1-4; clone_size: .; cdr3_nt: TGTGCCAGCAGCCTCAGGACAGGGGTCGAAAAACTGTTTTTT; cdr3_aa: CASSLRTGVEKLFF
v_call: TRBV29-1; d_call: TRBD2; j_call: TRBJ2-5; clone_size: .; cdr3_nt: TGCAGCGTTGCTAGCGGCAAAGAGGGAGAGACCCAGTACTTC; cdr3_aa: CSVASGKEGETQYF
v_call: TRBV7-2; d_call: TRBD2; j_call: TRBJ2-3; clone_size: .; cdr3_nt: TGTGCCAGCAGCTCGGGACTAGCCACAGATACGCAGTATTTT; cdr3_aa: CASSSGLATDTQYF
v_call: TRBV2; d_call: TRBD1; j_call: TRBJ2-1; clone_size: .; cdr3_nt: TGTGCCAGCAGTGGGGACAGGGGGTACGGCCCAGACAATGAGCAGTTCTTC; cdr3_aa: CASSGDRGYGPDNEQFF
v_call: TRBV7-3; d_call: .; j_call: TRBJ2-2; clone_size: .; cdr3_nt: TGTGCCAGCGGGAGGAGCACCGGGGAGCTGTTTTTT; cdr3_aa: CASGRSTGELFF
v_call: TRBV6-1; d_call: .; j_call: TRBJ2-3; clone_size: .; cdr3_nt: TGTGCCAGCAGTGATGTGGGAGGAGGTACGCAGTATTTT; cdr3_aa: CASSDVGGGTQYF
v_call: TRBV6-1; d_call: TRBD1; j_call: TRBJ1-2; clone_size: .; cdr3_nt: TGTGCCAGCAGTGAAGACAGGGGGTTCTCCGAGGGTGGCTACACCTTC; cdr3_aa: CASSEDRGFSEGGYTF
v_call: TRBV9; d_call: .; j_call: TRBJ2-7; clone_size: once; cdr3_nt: TGTGCCAGCGGAGATGGGGGAGGATATGGAGAGCAGTACTTC; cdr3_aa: CASGDGGGYGEQYF
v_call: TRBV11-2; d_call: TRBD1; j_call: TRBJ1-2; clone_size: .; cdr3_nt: TGTGCCAGCAGCGTACAGGGGGCGAAGGGCTACACCTTC; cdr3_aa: CASSVQGAKGYTF
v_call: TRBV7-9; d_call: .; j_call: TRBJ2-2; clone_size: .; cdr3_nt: TGTGCCAGCAGCTACTCCCTCGCCGGGGAGCTGTTTTTT; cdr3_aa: CASSYSLAGELFF
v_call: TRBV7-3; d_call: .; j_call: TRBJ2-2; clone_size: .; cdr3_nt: TGTGCCAGCAGTCCCACACGAAACACCGGGGAGCTGTTTTTT; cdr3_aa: CASSPTRNTGELFF
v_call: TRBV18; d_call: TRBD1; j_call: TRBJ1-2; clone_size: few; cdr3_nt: TGTGCCAGCTCACCACCTTACAGGGGACATAACTATGGCTACACCTTC; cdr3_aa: CASSPPYRGHNYGYTF
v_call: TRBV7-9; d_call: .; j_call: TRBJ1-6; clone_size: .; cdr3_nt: TGTGCCAGCAGCTTAGACGGGAATTCACCCCTCCACTTT; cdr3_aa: CASSLDGNSPLHF
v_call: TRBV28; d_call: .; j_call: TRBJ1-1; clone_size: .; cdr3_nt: TGTGCCAGCAGTTTACAGGAATCCGAAGCTTTCTTT; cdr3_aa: CASSLQESEAFF
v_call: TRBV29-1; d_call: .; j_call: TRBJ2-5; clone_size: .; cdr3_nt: TGCAGCGTTGGACACGTTCAAGAGACCCAGTACTTC; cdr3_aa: CSVGHVQETQYF
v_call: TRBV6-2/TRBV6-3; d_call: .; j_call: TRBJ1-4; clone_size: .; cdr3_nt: TGTGCCAGCAGTTATGGGGCAGGGAAGGATGAAAAACTGTTTTTT; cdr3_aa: CASSYGAGKDEKLFF
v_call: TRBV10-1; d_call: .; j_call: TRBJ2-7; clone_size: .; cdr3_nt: TGCGCCAGCAGCGACCAGGGGAGCTCCTACGAGCAGTACTTC; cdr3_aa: CASSDQGSSYEQYF
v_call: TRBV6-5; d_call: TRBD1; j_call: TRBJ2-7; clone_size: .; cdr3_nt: TGTGCCAGCAGTTACCGGGGACAGGGGGCCGGCGAGCAGTACTTC; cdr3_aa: CASSYRGQGAGEQYF
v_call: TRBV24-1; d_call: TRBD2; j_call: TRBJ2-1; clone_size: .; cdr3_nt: TGTGCCACCGGCGGGACTAGCGGGGTGGATGAGCAGTTCTTC; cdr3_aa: CATGGTSGVDEQFF